This TCR beta chain is from a study of Graves' ophthalmopathy and Graves' hyperthyroidism (dated by TCRdb to the late 2010s). At the level of the whole study: Peripheral blood was collected at initial diagnosis, before any treatment. The study used signatures of the TCR beta repertoire to tell Graves' ophthalmopathy apart from Graves' hyperthyroidism and to predict which patients would progress to ophthalmopathy. In total, under 150 blood samples were TCR-sequenced: around 42 ophthalmopathy, under 80 hyperthyroidism and 17 hyperthyroidism-to-ophthalmopathy patients. To explore V-J signatures that separate ophthalmopathy from hyperthyroidism, a discovery set of about a hundred patients was enrolled, consisting of more than 40 with ophthalmopathy and roughly 60 with stable hyperthyroidism. For independent validation, a separate cohort was made up of 18 hyperthyroidism patients plus 17 patients who later progressed from hyperthyroidism to ophthalmopathy. In several hyperthyroidism patients, the T-cell repertoire of thyroid tissue was compared with the T-cell repertoire of blood. After sampling, hyperthyroidism patients received methimazole starting at 30 mg daily, and ophthalmopathy patients received high-dose intravenous methylprednisolone. The approximately 98 discovery patients were randomly divided into training and test sets at a 7:3 ratio.

Points on this clonotype: The antigen it recognizes is unknown. No much larger clone exists at a distance of one base, and base qualities are not known.

For repertoire sequencing, TCR beta CDR3 regions were amplified from RNA transcripts. A first-round RT-PCR used HTBI primers with the Qiagen OneStep RT-PCR kit, followed by a second-round multiplex PCR, size selection and purification. Sequencing of the libraries was carried out on an Illumina HiSeq2000 in paired-end mode with 100 bp reads. Turning to the authors' computational methods: SOAPnuke was used to process the reads, throwing out any read that had adapters, had uncalled bases, had a mean Phred below 15, or lacked an exact constant-primer or identifier match. High-quality paired reads were merged with COPE v1.2.5. Each unique nucleotide sequence was treated as a clonotype, and MiTCR v1.1 was used to align the clonotypes to the IMGT TRB V, D and J references. Only V-J combinations with frequency above 0.0001 were analysed, covering more than 99% of repertoires. A TCR clonal expansion and chaos score per V-J combination was defined as the ratio of F50 clonal expansion to chaos observed in the TCRdist matrix. Welch's t-statistics and random forest were used to reduce the features to roughly 14 V-J combinations, which were then used as input to a naive Bayes classifier. The similarity between thyroid and blood repertoires was quantified using the Morisita-Horn index. TCRdb reran the public reads through fastp at Q25 and MiXCR, keeping productive beta chains. One record per CDR3 amino acid sequence lists the most common genes and DNA. TCRdb, rather than the study authors, made the V and J calls. For this sample the table gives 350,000 to 400,000 distinct CDR3 sequences, of which 15% were detected only once. The ten largest clonotypes hold 7% of the sample.

Findings and caveats that apply to the study as a whole: Most expanded thyroid clonotypes with a frequency above 0.001 also appeared in blood, which suggests that blood repertoires may reflect the immune response in the thyroid. In validation, the model predicted ophthalmopathy progression with about 71% sensitivity and 72.22% specificity; approximately 12 predicted patients were CT-confirmed with GO in a median of approximately six months. Sample size was not statistically predetermined, and group allocation was not concealed from the investigators. Ophthalmopathy was separated from stable hyperthyroidism by the 13-signature model with about 90% sensitivity and about 83% specificity in cross-validation and with 80%/75% in the test set.

Hyperthyroidism was defined as stable when no progression to ophthalmopathy occurred within 18 months of follow-up. Hyperthyroidism patients were newly diagnosed, were aged 18 to 65 years, and had a disease duration under 2 months. Patients with other autoimmune diseases, uncontrolled infections, pregnancy or lactation were excluded. Clinical symptoms, serum thyroxine, TRAb, thyroid ultrasound and orbital computed tomography were used for diagnosis. Ficoll-Paque density gradient centrifugation was used to isolate PBMCs from around 10 ml of fresh peripheral blood. Total RNA was extracted using Trizol reagent, and RNA quality was checked on an Agilent 2100 Bioanalyzer. Based on the germline V gene, the CDR1 and CDR2 sequences are MNHEY and SVGEGT. V is pruned by 6 bases and J by 4 bases, leaving 18 bases of the junction without a gene match. The CDR3 covers 18 residues, taking in both the cysteine and the phenylalanine. Only the CDR3 DNA is retained, 54 bases long and in frame from the first base.

Sequenced material: peripheral blood. The chain uses TRBV6-2 or TRBV6-3 and TRBJ1-1, and 9 junctional nucleotides match TRBD1. The source is a young woman with stable Graves' hyperthyroidism. Donor details come from another sample of the same person, matched by shared clones. CDR3 protein: CASRITGGALVWVTEAFF. Here is the DNA: TGTGCCAGCAGAATCACAGGGGGCGCATTGGTTTGGGTCACTGAAGCTTTCTTT.